This T cell receptor beta chain was sequenced for a study of T cell responses to AZD1222 COVID-19 vaccine. Method: immunoSEQ multiplex PCR; TCRdb's copy keeps in-frame clones and lacks some. The table records 65,000 to 85,000 clones, roughly 88% of them present only once. Study-wide results and caveats: Donor demographics were predominantly white British with a female majority; clonal diversity may be underestimated.

Regarding this clone: Its antigen is not identified.

Trimming removed 3 bases from V and 7 bases from J; junction bases left unmatched: 5. The germline gives CDR1 ENHRY, CDR2 SYGVKD. CDR3 length: 13 amino acids. This TCR was recovered from an adult who received the AZD1222 COVID-19 vaccine. This chain links TRBV10-3 with TRBJ1-2; 7 bases are shared with TRBD1. Material: peripheral blood, obtained 28 days after the second AZD1222 dose. Written as DNA, the CDR3 is TGTGCCATCAGTGACCAGGGGGTCGGTGGCTACACCTTC. It codes for CAISDQGVGGYTF.